This T cell receptor (beta chain) came from a study of T cells in Graves' hyperthyroidism and ophthalmopathy. The CDR3 regions of TCR beta were amplified from RNA transcripts. HTBI primers drove first-round RT-PCR of the TCR CDR3. TCRdb analysed the multiplex PCR reads with MiXCR anew, one entry per CDR3 protein. Counted here are a few hundred thousand distinct CDR3 sequences, approximately 15% occurring once; the ten biggest clones make up around 3.3%. Germline V gene data show CDR1 as SEHNR and CDR2 as FQNEAQ (reference sequence). Trimming left V 6 bases short and J 0 bases short, with 13 bases between. The CDR3 is made up of 15 amino acids. There are a few counts of this clonotype.

The chain links TRBV7-9 to TRBJ2-3, with a possible D match to TRBD2 (6 bases). Specimen: blood. This receptor was identified in a woman between 40 and 55 years old with Graves' ophthalmopathy. CDR3 sequence: CASRPGTPSTDTQYF. The CDR3 nucleotides read TGTGCCAGCAGGCCCGGGACTCCAAGCACAGATACGCAGTATTTT.